Presented here are 8 T cell receptor beta chains from one specimen sequenced in a study of early T cells in non-severe SARS-CoV-2 infection. TCRdb passed the 5' RACE reads through MiXCR, listing each CDR3 protein once. The table has 87,000 or so distinct CDR3 sequences, approximately 14% seen once. Sequenced input: whole blood. All receptors derive from an adult who was a healthcare worker with PCR-confirmed SARS-CoV-2 infection or an uninfected control (not recorded which).

This clonotype was detected a few times. At one of its ends the junction is not consistent with the germline gene, which may arise from a read error. V usage is TRBV6-4 and J usage is TRBJ2-3; D call uncertain. The CDR3 covers 16 residues. Germline V gene lookup returns CDR1 MRHNA and CDR2 SNTAGT. This CDR3 is CASSDSSRSSTDTQYF. CDR3 bases: TGTGCCAGCAGCGACTCGTCTCGGTCTAGCACAGATACGCAGTATTTT.

This clonotype came up many times. The chain joins TRBV11-2 to TRBJ1-1, with TRBD1 matching 9 bases. Per the germline V gene, CDR1 is SGHAT and CDR2 is FQNNGV. J was trimmed by 6 bases and V by 1 base; bases with no gene match: 12. The CDR3 loop spans 17 amino acids. The CDR3 nucleotides are TGTGCCAGCAGCTTAGTTGCCCCGGGACAGGGTTCTCCTGAAGCTTTCTTT. Translated: CASSLVAPGQGSPEAFF.

The V gene is TRBV5-1, the J gene TRBJ2-7; D uncertain. The V gene's germline CDR1 is SGHRS and CDR2 YFSETQ. This CDR3 is 11 amino acids long. V lost 4 bases and J lost 5, with 7 bases in between. CDR3 DNA: TGCGCCAGCAGCCTGAAGGACGAGCAGTACTTC. Translating gives CASSLKDEQYF.

The genes are TRBV28 and TRBJ1-6; D is unresolved. This CDR3 comprises 11 residues. Germline values: CDR1 MDHEN, CDR2 SYDVKM. V was clipped by 6 bases and J by 6 bases, with 3 bases between them. This CDR3 is CASRTNSPLHF. Written as DNA, the CDR3 is TGTGCCAGCAGGACTAATTCACCCCTCCACTTT. The full variable domain, its missing parts supplied by reference TRBV28 and TRBJ1-6, is DVKVTQSSRYLVKRTGEKVFLECVQDMDHENMFWYRQDPGLGLRLIYFSYDVKMKEKGDIPEGYSVSREKKERFSLILESASTNQTSMYLCASRTNSPLHFGNGTRLTVT.

This clonotype was observed a handful of times. V gene TRBV6-6 combines with J gene TRBJ2-1; 12 bases are a match to TRBD2. The germline CDR1 and CDR2 sequences are MNHNY and SVGAGI (reference sequence). The CDR3 is made up of 15 amino acids. V shed 5 bases, J shed 9 bases, and the junction held 8 bases outside the gene matches. The CDR3 is CASSLLAGGRGEQFF. The CDR3 nucleotides are TGTGCCAGCAGTCTACTAGCGGGGGGCCGAGGTGAGCAGTTCTTC.

The gene calls are TRBV11-2 and TRBJ1-5, with D unresolved. CDR3 length: 13 amino acids. The V gene lost 1 base and the J gene lost 2 bases, with 3 bases spanning the gap. Germline V CDR1 and CDR2: SGHAT, FQNNGV. The CDR3 DNA follows: TGTGCCAGCAGCTTAGTCGGCAATCAGCCCCAGCATTTT. This encodes CASSLVGNQPQHF.

The genes are TRBV6-2 or TRBV6-3 and TRBJ2-4, with a weak D call TRBD1 (6 bases). Germline lookup yields CDR1 MNHEY and CDR2 SVGEGT. The CDR3 runs 12 residues. V gave up 9 bases and J gave up 5 bases, with 11 bases separating them. The DNA for the CDR3 is TGTGCCAGTCGGACAGATCAAAACATTCAGTACTTC. Amino acid sequence: CASRTDQNIQYF.

This clonotype was seen repeatedly, ten times or more. The rearrangement joins TRBV13 to TRBJ2-3; weak D call: TRBD1 (6 bases). V shed 5 bases and J shed 0 bases, with 15 bases lying between them. The V gene's germline CDR1 is PRHDT and CDR2 FYEKMQ (reference sequence). The CDR3 totals 16 residues. CDR3 region: CASSPPDSLSTDTQYF. The CDR3 DNA is TGTGCCAGCAGCCCTCCGGACAGCCTTAGCACAGATACGCAGTATTTT.